One and the same sample provided the 5 T cell receptor beta chains below, sequenced in a study of blood T cells in healthy people across ages. Sample-barcoded 5' priming and a J-beta primer mix drove a second PCR of roughly 7 to 11 cycles. TCRdb independently ran MiXCR on the 5' RACE reads; one entry per CDR3 protein. Of around 800,000 distinct CDR3 sequences listed, 46% are singletons. The sequenced sample was blood. All receptors come from an elderly man in good health.

A word on this clonotype: A much larger clonotype is one base distant, so this may be a read error. This chain joins TRBV29-1 and TRBJ2-1; TRBD1 agrees at 8 bases. The J call is uncertain, as TRBJ2-7 better fits the DNA end. This CDR3 is built from 13 residues. Germline CDR1 and CDR2: SQVTM and ANQGSEA. CDR3 nucleotides: TGCAGCGTTGTATGGACAGGGCATGGGGAGCAGTACTTC. This gives the protein CSVVWTGHGEQYF.

This clonotype turned up a few times. The gene calls are TRBV20-1 and TRBJ2-7; 13 bases match TRBD2. CDR1 is DFQATT and CDR2 is SNEGSKA in the germline V gene (reference sequence). The CDR3 totals 14 residues. The V and J ends lost 3 bases and 3 bases, in that order; junction bases with no gene match: 2. CDR3 sequence (DNA): TGCAGTGCTAGTAGACTAGCGGGAGGCTACGAGCAGTACTTC. It specifies CSASRLAGGYEQYF.

This clonotype was found many times. The V and J genes are TRBV18 and TRBJ2-1; TRBD2 might be the D (5 bases). V was cut by 3 bases and J by 8 bases, with 14 bases left in between. The CDR3 consists of 14 residues. Per the germline V gene, CDR1 is KGHSH and CDR2 is LQKENI. CDR3: CASSPSGLGDEQFF. CDR3 bases: TGTGCCAGCTCACCTTCGGGCCTCGGGGATGAGCAGTTCTTC.

Details on this clonotype: Its ends do not fully match the called genes, so a read error is possible. V is TRBV27 and J is TRBJ2-1; the match to TRBD1 covers 10 bases. Germline V CDR1 and CDR2: MNHEY, SMNVEV (reference sequence). The CDR3 is 15 amino acids. The CDR3 coding sequence is TGTACCAGCAGTACCGGGACAGGGGCCTACAATGAGCAGTTCTTC. This sequence encodes CTSSTGTGAYNEQFF.

The CDR3 nucleotides read TGTGCCAGCAGTGAAGATGGGACAGGGGGCTACAATGAGCAGTACTTC. This gives the protein CASSEDGTGGYNEQYF. V gene TRBV2 combines with J gene TRBJ2-7, with 12 bases aligning to TRBD1. Germline CDR1 is SNHLY and CDR2 is FYNNEI. J was trimmed by 7 bases and V by 1 base; bases with no gene match: 8. The CDR3 sequence is 16 residues long.